This T cell receptor beta chain was sequenced during a study of T cell responses to AZD1222 COVID-19 vaccine. Measured with immunoSEQ multiplex PCR; TCRdb has only the in-frame clones, and not every one. The table shows some 130,000 clones, with roughly 82% occurring only once. The germline V and J ends were trimmed by 0 bases and 4 bases, with 7 bases remaining between them. Germline loops: CDR1 SGDLS, CDR2 YYNGEE. This CDR3 spans 14 amino acids. On this clone itself: This sample also contains other DNA sequences that code for the same CDR3.

The sample here was peripheral blood, taken on day 0 of AZD1222 vaccination. The receptor comes from an adult in good health. V is TRBV9 and J is TRBJ1-4, with D possibly being TRBD1 (6 bases). The CDR3 DNA follows: TGTGCCAGCAGCGTAGGACAGGTTAATGAAAAACTGTTTTTT. Its translation: CASSVGQVNEKLFF.